This entry features one TCR beta chain sequence. TCR beta CDR3 regions were amplified from RNA. TCR CDR3 regions were first amplified by RT-PCR with HTBI primers. TCRdb recomputed calls from the multiplex PCR reads with MiXCR, one row per CDR3 protein. The sample has roughly 180,000 distinct CDR3 sequences; more than 15% are singletons. The CDR3 runs to 11 residues. Germline V gene sequence: CDR1 MDHEN, CDR2 SYDVKM. Trimming removed 9 bases from V and 4 bases from J; junction bases left unmatched: 1. The data derive from a study of T cells in Graves' hyperthyroidism and ophthalmopathy. Sequenced material: blood. The source is a woman in her fifties or sixties with Graves' hyperthyroidism. The V and J genes are TRBV28 and TRBJ1-1; 8 bases match TRBD1. This chain's CDR3 is CASTGGTEAFF. CDR3 coding DNA: TGTGCCAGTACAGGGGGCACTGAAGCTTTCTTT.